This TCR beta chain derives from a study of regulatory T cells in long-lasting Graves disease. Across the whole study: Graves' patients, diagnosed recently, had received antithyroid drugs under 3 months.

In building TCR beta libraries, iRepertoire HTBI primers were used together with Arm-PCR of CDR3 regions. Authors' processing steps: Segment identification across samples yielded 62 TRBV and around 13 TRBJ segments. TCRdb re-called the multiplex PCR reads through MiXCR, storing one row per CDR3 protein. The V and J calls shown here were made by TCRdb, not taken from the authors' results. The profile shows 350,000 to 450,000 distinct CDR3 sequences, 15% of them singletons. Looked up from germline, CDR1 is SGHRS and CDR2 is YFSETQ. CDR3 length equals 14 residues. Trimming removed 0 bases from V and 3 bases from J, with 10 bases in between. The sample's time point: newly diagnosed GD, antithyroid drugs for less than 3 months. With RNA extracted from PBMCs as input, the TCR library was made. This clonotype showed up many times. The data also belong to a second study, concerning T cells in Graves' hyperthyroidism and ophthalmopathy. As that report states: The study based diagnoses on clinical symptoms, serum thyroxine and TRAb, thyroid ultrasound and orbital computed tomography.

The rearrangement uses TRBV5-1 and TRBJ2-7; D is possibly TRBD2 (6 bases). The specimen comprised peripheral blood mononuclear cells (PBMCs), sampled at new diagnosis, from a patient treated with antithyroid drugs. The receptor was isolated from a woman aged 25-40 years with Graves disease. The CDR3 coding sequence is TGCGCCAGCAGCTTGGCGGGACTCAACTACGAGCAGTACTTC. Its translation is CASSLAGLNYEQYF.